This is a list of T cell receptor beta chains from one sample in a study of blood T cell repertoires in COVID-19. This table comes from immunoSEQ multiplex PCR, and its TCRdb copy is limited to in-frame clones, with some not included. The sample carries about 200,000 clones, 81% recorded once. The source material was peripheral blood. These receptors originate from a woman older than 75 with acute or convalescent COVID-19. Each CDR3 is given with its conserved first and last residue. Each record gives: V gene, J gene, clone size, D gene, CDR3 protein, CDR3 DNA. The D gene is left open where the match is weak. Expanded clones get a size class; other rows say once, few or many, or leave the size out.

V gene: TRBV18
J gene: TRBJ2-5
clone size: once
D gene: .
CDR3 protein: CASSPYRGGETQYF
CDR3 DNA: TGTGCCAGCTCACCGTACAGGGGAGGAGAGACCCAGTACTTC

V gene: TRBV15
J gene: TRBJ2-7
clone size: .
D gene: .
CDR3 protein: CATSREAGQAYEQYF
CDR3 DNA: TGTGCCACCAGCAGAGAGGCAGGGCAAGCCTACGAGCAGTACTTC

V gene: TRBV10-3
J gene: TRBJ2-7
clone size: .
D gene: TRBD1
CDR3 protein: CAIRDDRAPLEQYF
CDR3 DNA: TGTGCCATCAGGGATGACAGGGCGCCTTTGGAGCAGTACTTC

V gene: TRBV5-1
J gene: TRBJ2-3
clone size: .
D gene: TRBD1
CDR3 protein: CASRDPQGADTQYF
CDR3 DNA: TGCGCCAGCAGGGATCCACAGGGGGCAGATACGCAGTATTTT

V gene: TRBV11-2
J gene: TRBJ2-7
clone size: once
D gene: .
CDR3 protein: CASSSYYEQYF
CDR3 DNA: TGTGCCAGCAGCTCCTACTACGAGCAGTACTTC

V gene: TRBV27
J gene: TRBJ2-7
clone size: .
D gene: .
CDR3 protein: CASSWGGSYEQYF
CDR3 DNA: TGTGCCAGCAGTTGGGGCGGCTCCTACGAGCAGTACTTC

V gene: TRBV7-4
J gene: TRBJ1-4
clone size: once
D gene: .
CDR3 protein: CASSLWSPGEKLFF
CDR3 DNA: TGTGCCAGCAGCTTATGGTCTCCGGGGGAAAAACTGTTTTTT

V gene: TRBV5-1
J gene: TRBJ2-3
clone size: .
D gene: TRBD1
CDR3 protein: CASSLQGITDTQYF
CDR3 DNA: TGCGCCAGCAGCTTACAGGGGATCACAGATACGCAGTATTTT

V gene: TRBV27
J gene: TRBJ2-7
clone size: .
D gene: .
CDR3 protein: CASSLDSLSSYEQYF
CDR3 DNA: TGTGCCAGCAGTTTAGACAGCCTGTCTTCGTACGAGCAGTACTTC

V gene: TRBV7-8
J gene: TRBJ1-1
clone size: .
D gene: .
CDR3 protein: CASSLASGMNTEAFF
CDR3 DNA: TGTGCCAGCAGCTTAGCTAGCGGAATGAACACTGAAGCTTTCTTT

V gene: TRBV19
J gene: TRBJ2-3
clone size: once
D gene: .
CDR3 protein: CASRQASTDTQYF
CDR3 DNA: TGTGCCAGTCGACAGGCCAGCACAGATACGCAGTATTTT

V gene: TRBV30
J gene: TRBJ1-1
clone size: .
D gene: .
CDR3 protein: CAWSEGRGDTEAFF
CDR3 DNA: TGTGCCTGGAGTGAAGGCAGGGGAGACACTGAAGCTTTCTTT

V gene: TRBV21-1
J gene: TRBJ1-5
clone size: .
D gene: .
CDR3 protein: CASSKDWQGVGQPQHF
CDR3 DNA: TGTGCCAGCAGCAAAGACTGGCAGGGGGTCGGTCAGCCCCAGCATTTT

V gene: TRBV2
J gene: TRBJ1-2
clone size: .
D gene: .
CDR3 protein: CASSEAGGFYGYTF
CDR3 DNA: TGTGCCAGCAGTGAAGCGGGGGGGTTCTATGGCTACACCTTC

V gene: TRBV10-3
J gene: TRBJ1-6
clone size: .
D gene: TRBD1
CDR3 protein: CAISRDSENSPLHF
CDR3 DNA: TGTGCCATCAGTCGGGACAGCGAGAATTCACCCCTCCACTTT